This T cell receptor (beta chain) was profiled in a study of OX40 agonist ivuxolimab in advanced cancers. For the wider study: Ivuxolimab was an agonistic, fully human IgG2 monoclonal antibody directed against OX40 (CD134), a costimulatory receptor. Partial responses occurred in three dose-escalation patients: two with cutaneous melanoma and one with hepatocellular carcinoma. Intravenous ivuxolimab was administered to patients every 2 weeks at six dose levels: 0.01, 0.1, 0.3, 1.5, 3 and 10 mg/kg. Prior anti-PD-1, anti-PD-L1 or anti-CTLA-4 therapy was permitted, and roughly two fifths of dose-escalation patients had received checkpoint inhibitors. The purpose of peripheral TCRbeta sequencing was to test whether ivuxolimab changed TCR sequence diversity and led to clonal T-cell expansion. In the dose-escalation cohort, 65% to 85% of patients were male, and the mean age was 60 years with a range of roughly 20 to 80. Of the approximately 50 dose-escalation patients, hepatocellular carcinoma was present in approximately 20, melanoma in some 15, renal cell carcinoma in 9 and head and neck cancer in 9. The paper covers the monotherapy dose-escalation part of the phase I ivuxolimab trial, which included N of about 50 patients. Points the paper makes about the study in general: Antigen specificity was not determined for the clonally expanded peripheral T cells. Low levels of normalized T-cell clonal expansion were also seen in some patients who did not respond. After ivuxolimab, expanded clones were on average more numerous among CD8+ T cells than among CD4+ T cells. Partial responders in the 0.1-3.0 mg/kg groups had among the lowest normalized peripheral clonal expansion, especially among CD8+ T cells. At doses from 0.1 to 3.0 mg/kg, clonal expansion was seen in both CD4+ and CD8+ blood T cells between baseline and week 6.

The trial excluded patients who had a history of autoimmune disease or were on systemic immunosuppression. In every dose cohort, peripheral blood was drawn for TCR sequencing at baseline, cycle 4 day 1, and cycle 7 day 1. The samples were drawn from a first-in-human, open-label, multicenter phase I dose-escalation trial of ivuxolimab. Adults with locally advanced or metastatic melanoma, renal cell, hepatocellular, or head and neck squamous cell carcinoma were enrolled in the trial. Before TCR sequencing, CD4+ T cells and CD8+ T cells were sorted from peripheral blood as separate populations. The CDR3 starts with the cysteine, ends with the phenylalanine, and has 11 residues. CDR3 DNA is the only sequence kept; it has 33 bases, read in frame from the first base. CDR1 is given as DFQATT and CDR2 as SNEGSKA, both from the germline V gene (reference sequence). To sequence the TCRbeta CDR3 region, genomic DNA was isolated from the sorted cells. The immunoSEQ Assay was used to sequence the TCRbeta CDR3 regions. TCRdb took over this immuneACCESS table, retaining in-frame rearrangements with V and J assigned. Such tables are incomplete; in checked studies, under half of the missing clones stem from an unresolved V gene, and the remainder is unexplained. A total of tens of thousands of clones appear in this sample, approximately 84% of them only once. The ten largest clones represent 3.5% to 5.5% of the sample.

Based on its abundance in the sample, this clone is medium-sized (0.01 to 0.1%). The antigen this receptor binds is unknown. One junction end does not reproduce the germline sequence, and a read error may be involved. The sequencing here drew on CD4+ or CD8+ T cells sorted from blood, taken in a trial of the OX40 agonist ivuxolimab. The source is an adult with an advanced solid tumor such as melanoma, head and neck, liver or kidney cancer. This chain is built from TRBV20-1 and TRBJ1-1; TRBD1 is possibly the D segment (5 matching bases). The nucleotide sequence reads TGCAGCGCTAGGGGTTCCACTGAAGCTTTCTTT. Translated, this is CSARGSTEAFF.